These T cell receptor beta chains were read from a single sample in a study of blood T cell repertoires in COVID-19. TCRdb keeps only in-frame clones here, not all; method: immunoSEQ multiplex PCR. The sample records about 210,000 clones, 84% being singletons. The specimen was peripheral blood. Every receptor here comes from a woman in her forties or fifties with active or convalescent COVID-19. Both conserved end residues are part of each CDR3. The D gene is left open where the match is weak. Clone sizes are given selectively: once, few, many, or a class where the clone is expanded.

>TRBJ2-5|.|TRBV19|TRBD2
CASRPGTSQETQYF
TGTGCCAGTAGGCCTGGGACTAGCCAAGAGACCCAGTACTTC
>TRBJ2-2|.|TRBV6-5|TRBD1
CASSRQGPGELFF
TGTGCCAGCAGCCGACAGGGCCCCGGGGAGCTGTTTTTT
>TRBJ2-1|.|TRBV2|.
CASSSEASYNEQFF
TGTGCCAGCAGTTCAGAGGCTTCCTACAATGAGCAGTTCTTC
>TRBJ2-1|.|TRBV20-1|TRBD2
CSATSGRGQFF
TGCAGTGCCACTAGCGGGAGAGGGCAGTTCTTC
>TRBJ1-1|.|TRBV2|.
CASSESQANTEAFF
TGTGCCAGCAGTGAATCCCAGGCAAACACTGAAGCTTTCTTT
>TRBJ2-6|.|TRBV7-2|.
CASSSLASGANVLTF
TGTGCCAGCAGCTCCCTAGCGTCTGGGGCCAACGTCCTGACTTTC
>TRBJ2-5|.|TRBV11-2|TRBD2
CASSLGRTSGMVGETQYF
TGTGCCAGCAGCTTAGGGAGGACTAGCGGGATGGTGGGGGAGACCCAGTACTTC
>TRBJ2-1|.|TRBV6-5|.
CASTGSGEQFF
TGTGCCAGCACGGGGAGCGGTGAGCAGTTCTTC
>TRBJ2-5|.|TRBV5-4|TRBD1
CASSSSGTVETQYF
TGTGCCAGCAGCTCATCCGGGACAGTAGAGACCCAGTACTTC
>TRBJ2-3|.|TRBV28|.
CASSSLKPDWGRDTQYF
TGTGCCAGCAGTTCGCTCAAACCGGACTGGGGGAGGGATACGCAGTATTTT
>TRBJ2-7|few|TRBV28|.
CASSSSRYGSYYEQYF
TGTGCCAGCAGTTCCTCGAGGTACGGCTCCTACTACGAGCAGTACTTC
>TRBJ1-1|.|TRBV7-9|TRBD1
CASSLDRGDTEAFF
TGTGCCAGCAGCTTAGACAGGGGGGACACTGAAGCTTTCTTT
>TRBJ1-2|.|TRBV27|TRBD1
CASSSPSGAGGAFGYTF
TGTGCCAGCAGTTCCCCTTCGGGGGCAGGGGGCGCTTTTGGCTACACCTTC
>TRBJ2-1|.|TRBV24-1|TRBD2
CATSERTSGNEQFF
TGTGCCACCAGTGAAAGGACTAGCGGGAATGAGCAGTTCTTC
>TRBJ2-5|.|TRBV20-1|TRBD2
CSASLVAGQETQYF
TGCAGTGCTAGTCTGGTAGCGGGACAAGAGACCCAGTACTTC
>TRBJ2-5|.|TRBV24-1|TRBD2
CATSVGGQETQYF
TGTGCCACCAGTGTGGGGGGGCAAGAGACCCAGTACTTC
>TRBJ2-1|.|TRBV19|TRBD1
CASSGTGALVQFF
TGTGCCAGTAGCGGGACAGGGGCTCTAGTGCAGTTCTTC
>TRBJ1-3|once|TRBV5-1|.
CASCEGLSGNTIYF
TGCGCCAGCTGCGAGGGCCTCTCTGGAAACACCATATATTTT
>TRBJ1-2|once|TRBV28|.
CATPGTENYGYTF
TGTGCCACCCCAGGGACTGAGAACTATGGCTACACCTTC
>TRBJ1-2|.|TRBV3-1/TRBV3-2|.
CASNLGEASNYGYTF
TGTGCCAGCAACCTGGGGGAGGCCTCTAACTATGGCTACACCTTC
>TRBJ2-3|.|TRBV28|TRBD2
CASSISTSGGADTQYF
TGTGCCAGCAGTATCTCCACTAGCGGGGGGGCAGATACGCAGTATTTT
>TRBJ1-5|.|TRBV28|.
CASSQPPRGGNQPQHF
TGTGCCAGCAGTCAACCCCCCCGGGGAGGCAATCAGCCCCAGCATTTT
>TRBJ1-2|.|TRBV6-5|.
CASSYSGRGYYGYTF
TGTGCCAGCAGTTACTCCGGGCGGGGTTACTATGGCTACACCTTC
>TRBJ1-1|.|TRBV9|.
CASSGPRGTEAFF
TGTGCCAGCAGCGGTCCAAGGGGCACTGAAGCTTTCTTT
>TRBJ1-5|.|TRBV19|TRBD1
CASSPRGNQPQHF
TGTGCCAGTAGTCCCAGGGGGAATCAGCCCCAGCATTTT
>TRBJ2-3|.|TRBV2|TRBD1
CASSLDRPSTDTQYF
TGTGCCAGCAGTTTGGACAGGCCTAGCACAGATACGCAGTATTTT
>TRBJ2-1|medium-sized|TRBV5-6|TRBD1
CASSLGDRAYNEQFF
TGTGCCAGCAGCTTGGGGGACAGAGCCTACAATGAGCAGTTCTTC
>TRBJ2-2|few|TRBV10-1|.
CASSETTGELFF
TGCGCCAGCAGTGAGACAACCGGGGAGCTGTTTTTT
>TRBJ2-7|.|TRBV7-2|TRBD1
CASSLNRGPYEQYF
TGTGCCAGCAGCTTGAACAGGGGGCCCTACGAGCAGTACTTC
>TRBJ2-3|.|TRBV28|.
CASSLPQGFGPTGTDTQYF
TGTGCCAGCAGTTTACCCCAAGGCTTCGGGCCCACGGGGACAGATACGCAGTATTTT
>TRBJ2-4|.|TRBV7-8|.
CASALRENIQYF
TGTGCCAGCGCTTTGCGGGAAAACATTCAGTACTTC